The sequence of this TCR beta chain was determined in a study of blood T cells in healthy people across ages. Study-level points and caveats: Correlation between TCR beta diversity and naive T cell percentage was strong. Donors of long life had a larger count of naive CD4+ cells and greater diversity than aged donors.

Then a second PCR, running roughly 7 to 11 cycles, was carried out with a sample-barcoded 5' primer and a J-beta primer mix. TCRdb itself ran the 5' RACE reads through MiXCR, one entry per CDR3 protein. Of around 800,000 distinct CDR3 sequences listed, approximately 24% are singletons. The V and J ends lost 2 bases and 1 base, in that order; junction bases with no gene match: 7. CDR3 length: 17 amino acids. Per the germline V gene, CDR1 is DFQATT and CDR2 is SNEGSKA (reference sequence). This clonotype was detected ten times or more. What it recognizes is unknown. This sample also appeared in a second study, on T cells of mothers and their children. That source reports: There were over 8.5 million TCR beta CDR3 reads from each mother and around 2.7 million from each child.

This sequence joins TRBV20-1 and TRBJ2-3, with 12 bases aligning to TRBD2. The origin of this receptor is a boy under 18 in good health. The sequenced material came from blood. CDR3 sequence: CSARLAGGPRGTDTQYF. The CDR3, as DNA: TGCAGTGCTAGACTAGCGGGGGGGCCCAGAGGCACAGATACGCAGTATTTT.